This entry features one TCR beta chain sequence. The data derive from a study of CD8+ T cells in alopecia areata. Study overall: Those treated were given oral tofacitinib at 5 to 10 mg twice daily.

Regarding treatment: oral pan-JAK inhibitor, 5-10 mg twice daily. Lesional scalp punch biopsies and peripheral blood were collected from alopecia areata patients. The ends lost 8 bases at V and 4 bases at J; junction bases unmatched: 7. CDR1 and CDR2 from the germline V gene are PRHDT and FYEKMQ (reference sequence). CDR3 length: 14 amino acids. As the sequencing template, cDNA was produced by extracting RNA and reverse transcribing it. Assay: immunoSEQ multiplex PCR; the TCRdb copy retains only in-frame clones and omits some. The table shows more than 100,000 clones, with 85% to 90% occurring only once.

This clonotype was obtained from a human donor with alopecia areata. The chain couples TRBV13 to TRBJ2-7, with 11 bases fitting TRBD2. The input for sequencing was CD8+ T cells sorted from blood, taken at approximately week 34, from a patient treated with tofacitinib. CDR3 in amino acids: CASGVGTSGYEQYF. DNA for the CDR3: TGTGCCAGCGGGGTTGGGACTAGCGGTTACGAGCAGTACTTC.